Following are 21 T cell receptor beta chains from one sample sequenced in a study of control samples from healthy donors and cancer patients. Profiling relied on immunoSEQ multiplex PCR, and the TCRdb table lists in-frame clones only, not all of them. The profile shows under 150,000 clones, nearly 95% of them singletons. Sequenced input: blood. Source of these receptors: a man younger than 40 in good health.

This clone was detected only once. The chain employs TRBV2 and TRBJ1-2; the D is unclear. CDR3 length: 14 amino acids. Germline V gene sequence: CDR1 SNHLY, CDR2 FYNNEI. The V gene lost 6 bases and the J gene lost 4 bases, with 15 bases spanning the gap. Written as DNA, the CDR3 is TGTGCCAGCAGGCCGAGACCGAAGGCCTATGGCTACACCTTC. Protein sequence: CASRPRPKAYGYTF.

The chain joins TRBV11-3 to TRBJ2-5, with D unresolved. The germline V and J ends were trimmed by 1 base and 5 bases, with 14 bases remaining between them. The germline CDR1 and CDR2 sequences are SGHNT and YENEEA. The CDR3 has 15 residues. The CDR3: CASSLGRTPRETQYF. DNA of the CDR3: TGTGCCAGCAGCTTAGGCAGGACCCCTCGGGAGACCCAGTACTTC. Looking up the rest from reference TRBV11-3 and TRBJ2-5 gives the full variable domain: EAGVVQSPRYKIIEKKQPVAFWCNPISGHNTLYWYLQNLGQGPELLIRYENEEAVDDSQLPKDRFSAERLKGVDSTLKIQPAELGDSAVYLCASSLGRTPRETQYFGPGTRLLVL.

V and J are TRBV25-1 and TRBJ2-5; D is perhaps TRBD2 (5 bases). This CDR3 has 16 residues. V dropped 1 base and J dropped 2 bases, with 14 bases sitting between them. CDR1 is MGHDK and CDR2 is SYGVNS in the germline V gene. CDR3 in amino acids: CASSEFSSGVQETQYF. The CDR3, as DNA: TGTGCCAGCAGTGAATTTTCATCCGGGGTTCAAGAGACCCAGTACTTC.

This chain uses TRBV5-4 with TRBJ1-6; D not certain. Germline values: CDR1 SGHNT, CDR2 YYREEE (reference sequence). V gave up 0 bases and J gave up 7 bases, with 2 bases separating them. This CDR3 has 12 amino acids. The CDR3 nucleotides are TGTGCCAGCAGCTTGGCAAATTCACCCCTCCACTTT. As protein: CASSLANSPLHF.

The chain carries TRBV6-6 and TRBJ1-5; D might be TRBD1 (6 bases). CDR3 length equals 13 residues. Germline assignment: CDR1 MNHNY and CDR2 SVGAGI (reference sequence). V was trimmed by 7 bases and J by 4 bases, leaving 11 bases between them. DNA for the CDR3: TGTGCCAGCAAAGGGGGGGCTAATCAGCCCCAGCATTTT. It codes for CASKGGANQPQHF.

The count of this clone is one. This sequence joins TRBV24-1 and TRBJ1-2, with D tentatively TRBD1 (5 bases). This CDR3 has 13 amino acids. Per germline, CDR1 KGHDR and CDR2 SFDVKD. The V gene lost 4 bases and the J gene lost 8 bases, with 13 bases spanning the gap. CDR3 DNA: TGTGCCACCAGTGACCCTCAGGGAATAGGCTACACCTTC. Translated: CATSDPQGIGYTF.

The chain recombines TRBV4-1 with TRBJ2-2; TRBD1 agrees at 8 bases. V lost 4 bases and J lost 4; bases outside the gene matches: 8. Germline V lookup: CDR1 MGHRA, CDR2 YSYEKL. The CDR3 length is 16 residues. For the CDR3, the DNA is TGCGCCAGCAGCCCAATGCAGGGGGCCTTCACCGGGGAGCTGTTTTTT. Its translation is CASSPMQGAFTGELFF.

This clone was observed a handful of times. The chain employs TRBV4-2 and TRBJ2-4; D gene unclear. Germline V gene data show CDR1 as LGHNA and CDR2 as YNFKEQ. V lost 0 bases and J lost 0, with 15 bases in between. CDR3 length equals 18 residues. CDR3 sequence reads: CASSQELRASLAKNIQYF. The CDR3 DNA reads TGTGCCAGCAGCCAAGAGTTACGGGCCAGCCTAGCCAAAAACATTCAGTACTTC.

The sample holds one count of this clone. The V call is TRBV6-5, the J call TRBJ1-1; 7 bases are shared with TRBD1. The CDR3 covers 15 residues. Trimming took 2 bases from V and 4 from J; bases not matched to a gene: 7. Germline V gene sequence: CDR1 MNHEY, CDR2 SVGAGI. This CDR3 reads CASSYQTTGTTEAFF. The CDR3 DNA reads as TGTGCCAGCAGTTACCAGACGACAGGGACCACTGAAGCTTTCTTT.

V gene TRBV9 combines with J gene TRBJ2-4, with D perhaps being TRBD1 or TRBD2 (6 bases each). Trimming left V 0 bases short and J 7 bases short, with 14 bases between. The germline V gene has CDR1 SGDLS and CDR2 YYNGEE. This CDR3 contains 15 residues. CDR3 bases: TGTGCCAGCAGCGTAGAGGGGGGCCCTCGGAACATTCAGTACTTC. Translating it yields CASSVEGGPRNIQYF.

Here the CDR3 DNA reads TGTGCTAGTGGCCCGGGGAACACTGAAGCTTTCTTT. Its translation: CASGPGNTEAFF. J is TRBJ1-1 and V is TRBV12-5; the D is unclear. V lost 6 bases to trimming and J lost 1 base, with 6 bases between them. The CDR3 spans 12 residues. Germline CDR1 and CDR2: LGHNT and FRNRAP.

This chain uses TRBV5-1 with TRBJ2-3; D not certain. The CDR3 consists of 14 residues. Deletions cut 2 bases from V and 5 bases from J, with 12 bases between. Looked up from germline, CDR1 is SGHRS and CDR2 is YFSETQ. CDR3 sequence reads: CASSLEVMRDTQYF. In DNA, the CDR3 is TGCGCCAGCAGCTTAGAAGTCATGCGAGATACGCAGTATTTT.

This chain uses TRBV7-6 with TRBJ1-3; a weak D match, TRBD1 (5 bases). Trimming stripped 1 base from V and 4 bases from J, with 17 bases between. The CDR3 is made up of 17 amino acids. CDR1 is SGHVS and CDR2 is FNYEAQ in the germline V gene. In DNA, the CDR3 is TGTGCCAGCAGCTTAGGGCGGCAGGGAGTAGGCGGAAACACCATATATTTT. Its protein is CASSLGRQGVGGNTIYF.

This sequence joins TRBV27 and TRBJ2-3; D ambiguous. V dropped 0 bases and J dropped 4 bases, with 8 bases sitting between them. Germline V gives CDR1 MNHEY, CDR2 SMNVEV (reference sequence). The CDR3 length is 14 residues. The CDR3 is CASSLSRRADTQYF. CDR3 DNA: TGTGCCAGCAGTTTATCGAGGAGAGCAGATACGCAGTATTTT.

The J gene is TRBJ1-2, the V gene TRBV27; D is undetermined. Trimming shortened V by 5 bases and J by 5 bases, and 15 bases separated the two germline ends. Germline lookup yields CDR1 MNHEY and CDR2 SMNVEV (reference sequence). The CDR3 is 14 amino acids. CDR3 residues: CASSTARIGYGYTF. The DNA of the CDR3 is TGTGCCAGCAGTACCGCGCGGATTGGTTATGGCTACACCTTC.

In regard to this clone: Since the CDR3 does not end with the conserved phenylalanine or tryptophan, this likely comes from a read error. No DNA is shown, since the ends of the CDR3 on it are uncertain; the CDR3 is the one TCRdb lists. V is TRBV12-3 or TRBV12-4 and J is TRBJ2-7; the table's D call, TRBD1, has no DNA check behind it. Counting both end residues, the CDR3 totals 10 amino acids. The CDR3 sequence: CASSNVRDTK.

About this clone itself: Different DNA sequences within this sample yield the same CDR3. The V and J genes are TRBV5-4 and TRBJ1-2, with D perhaps TRBD1 (6 bases). The CDR3 is 16 residues long. V was shortened by 4 bases and J by 0 bases, with 16 bases between the two germline ends. Germline CDR1 and CDR2: SGHNT and YYREEE (reference sequence). CDR3 coding DNA: TGTGCCAGCAGCCTAGGGGGACGGCGGGCTAACTATGGCTACACCTTC. Translation gives CASSLGGRRANYGYTF.

The chain combines TRBV6-1 with TRBJ1-2, with a possible D match to TRBD1 (6 bases). V was clipped by 2 bases and J by 7 bases, with 8 bases between them. This CDR3 spans 12 amino acids. Germline V CDR1 and CDR2: MNHNS, SASEGT. CDR3 in amino acids: CASSEYRVGYTF. CDR3 nucleotides: TGTGCCAGCAGTGAATACAGGGTTGGCTACACCTTC.

This chain links TRBV19 with TRBJ1-1; D unclear. V was pared by 3 bases and J by 5 bases, with 10 bases between. CDR1 is LNHDA, CDR2 SQIVND, per germline (reference sequence). The length of the CDR3 is 13 residues. The CDR3 sequence is CASSIRGLTEAFF. The DNA of the CDR3 is TGTGCCAGTAGTATTCGGGGTTTGACTGAAGCTTTCTTT.

This clone came up a few times. V is TRBV5-5 and J is TRBJ2-1, with 7 bases aligning to TRBD2. The germline gives CDR1 SGHKS, CDR2 YYEKEE (reference sequence). CDR3 length: 15 amino acids. V dropped 3 bases and J dropped 3; count of bases not matched to a gene: 6. CDR3 in DNA: TGTGCCAGCAGCTACCGGGGAGGGAACTACAATGAGCAGTTCTTC. Protein product: CASSYRGGNYNEQFF.

The gene calls are TRBV19 and TRBJ1-2; weak D call: TRBD1 (5 bases). Germline V gives CDR1 LNHDA, CDR2 SQIVND (reference sequence). Trimming shortened V by 1 base and J by 4 bases, and 13 bases separated the two germline ends. The CDR3 runs to 15 residues. CDR3 protein: CASSIVQGNSYGYTF. CDR3 nucleotides: TGTGCCAGTAGTATAGTTCAGGGCAACAGCTATGGCTACACCTTC.